This is a list of T cell receptor beta chains from one sample in a study of T cell changes during pregnancy in multiple sclerosis. Data came from immunoSEQ multiplex PCR; TCRdb stores just in-frame clones and leaves some out. Here the sample spans around 46,000 clones, around 91% being singletons. Sequencing was performed on CD8+ T cells from peripheral blood mononuclear cells, taken in the second trimester of pregnancy. The receptors were sampled from a female donor with multiple sclerosis, enrolled in a pregnancy study. CDR3s include the opening cysteine and the closing phenylalanine or tryptophan. A D gene is named only where the DNA matches it firmly. Rows may omit the clone size; those that give it use once, few, many or a size class.

J gene | V gene | D gene | clone size | CDR3 protein | CDR3 DNA
TRBJ1-2 | TRBV23-1 | TRBD1 | few | CASSHHRDRAYGYTF | TGCGCCAGCAGTCACCACCGGGACAGGGCTTATGGCTACACCTTC
TRBJ1-5 | TRBV7-9 | TRBD1 | NA | CASRDGTGDQPQHF | TGTGCCAGCAGGGATGGGACAGGGGATCAGCCCCAGCATTTT
TRBJ1-1 | TRBV4-2 | NA | NA | CASSQDNQGNMNTEAFF | TGTGCCAGCAGCCAAGATAACCAGGGAAATATGAACACTGAAGCTTTCTTT
TRBJ2-7 | TRBV9 | TRBD2 | NA | CASSVASGGYYEQYF | TGTGCCAGCAGCGTTGCTAGCGGAGGTTACTACGAGCAGTACTTC
TRBJ1-2 | TRBV6-5 | NA | NA | CASSYGDTNYGYTF | TGTGCCAGCAGTTACGGGGACACGAACTATGGCTACACCTTC
TRBJ1-1 | TRBV7-6 | TRBD1 | NA | CASSYTGGEGWNTEAFF | TGTGCCAGCAGCTATACAGGGGGCGAAGGGTGGAACACTGAAGCTTTCTTT
TRBJ2-3 | TRBV7-3 | TRBD2 | once | CASSLGTSGTDTQYF | TGTGCCAGCAGCTTAGGGACTAGCGGCACAGATACGCAGTATTTT
TRBJ1-4 | TRBV6-1 | TRBD1 | many | CASRPGQEYEKLFF | TGTGCCAGCAGACCGGGACAGGAGTATGAAAAACTGTTTTTT
TRBJ2-1 | TRBV9 | TRBD1 | NA | CASSKPGGSEHEQFF | TGTGCCAGCAGCAAACCAGGGGGCTCTGAGCATGAGCAGTTCTTC
TRBJ1-1 | TRBV15 | TRBD1 | NA | CATTQRGLGTEAFF | TGTGCCACCACACAAAGGGGGCTCGGGACTGAAGCTTTCTTT
TRBJ1-1 | TRBV19 | TRBD1 | NA | CASIQGSTEAFF | TGTGCCAGTATACAGGGGAGCACTGAAGCTTTCTTT
TRBJ2-5 | TRBV7-9 | TRBD1 | NA | CASGQGIQETQYF | TGTGCCAGCGGACAGGGGATCCAAGAGACCCAGTACTTC
TRBJ2-3 | TRBV19 | NA | NA | CASSIAQTDTQYF | TGTGCCAGTAGTATAGCCCAAACAGATACGCAGTATTTT
TRBJ1-1 | TRBV7-9 | NA | NA | CASSLVQGGTEAFF | TGTGCCAGCAGCTTAGTCCAGGGAGGCACTGAAGCTTTCTTT
TRBJ1-6 | TRBV7-6 | NA | once | CASSLSPFRWAHYSPLHF | TGTGCCAGCAGCTTATCCCCGTTCCGGTGGGCCCATTATTCACCCCTCCACTTT
TRBJ1-2 | TRBV5-6 | NA | NA | CASSLQGDGYTF | TGTGCCAGCAGCTTACAGGGTGACGGCTACACCTTC
TRBJ1-2 | TRBV7-6 | TRBD1 | NA | CASSPRTGADGYTF | TGTGCCAGCAGCCCCCGGACAGGGGCTGATGGCTACACCTTC
TRBJ2-7 | TRBV5-6 | NA | NA | CASSWGSGDEQYF | TGTGCCAGCAGCTGGGGGTCAGGGGACGAGCAGTACTTC
TRBJ1-3 | TRBV29-1 | NA | NA | CSVVAESTIYF | TGCAGCGTTGTAGCGGAGAGCACCATATATTTT
TRBJ2-7 | TRBV19 | TRBD2 | NA | CASSLSSGGTYEQYF | TGTGCCAGTAGTCTATCCTCGGGGGGGACCTACGAGCAGTACTTC
TRBJ1-2 | TRBV7-2 | NA | NA | CASSLTVRIPNYGYTF | TGTGCCAGCAGCTTAACCGTGCGGATACCTAACTATGGCTACACCTTC
TRBJ2-7 | TRBV15 | NA | NA | CATSGVSSYEQYF | TGTGCCACCAGCGGAGTGAGCTCCTACGAGCAGTACTTC
TRBJ1-1 | TRBV19 | NA | NA | CASSMGLWALEAFF | TGTGCCAGTAGTATGGGCCTGTGGGCCCTCGAAGCTTTCTTT
TRBJ2-7 | TRBV15 | TRBD1 | NA | CATSRGQGQYEQYF | TGTGCCACCAGCAGAGGACAGGGGCAATACGAGCAGTACTTC
TRBJ2-1 | TRBV5-8 | TRBD2 | NA | CASSGAGGPSYNEQFF | TGTGCCAGCAGCGGAGCGGGAGGGCCCTCCTACAATGAGCAGTTCTTC
TRBJ2-7 | TRBV25-1 | TRBD2 | NA | CASIGAGISYEQYF | TGTGCCAGCATTGGAGCGGGGATCTCCTACGAGCAGTACTTC
TRBJ1-3 | TRBV19 | NA | NA | CASSITFEAPGNTIYF | TGTGCCAGTAGTATAACCTTTGAGGCGCCAGGAAACACCATATATTTT
TRBJ2-6 | TRBV5-6 | TRBD2 | NA | CASSLAWGGFSGANVLTF | TGTGCCAGCAGCTTGGCTTGGGGGGGGTTCTCTGGGGCCAACGTCCTGACTTTC
TRBJ1-1 | TRBV30 | NA | NA | CAWSTYFGSLNTEAFF | TGTGCCTGGAGCACCTACTTCGGTTCGTTGAACACTGAAGCTTTCTTT
TRBJ1-1 | TRBV19 | NA | once | CASTGGRAFF | TGTGCCAGTACCGGAGGGAGAGCTTTCTTT
TRBJ1-2 | TRBV4-1 | NA | once | CASSQDGWRAF | TGCGCCAGCAGCCAAGATGGGTGGCGGGCCTTC
TRBJ1-1 | TRBV13 | NA | NA | CASSQSMARGTEAFF | TGTGCCAGCAGCCAAAGTATGGCCCGAGGCACTGAAGCTTTCTTT
TRBJ2-7 | TRBV6-1 | TRBD1 | NA | CASRGRDPQGGEQYF | TGTGCCAGCAGAGGTCGTGATCCACAGGGGGGCGAGCAGTACTTC
TRBJ2-5 | TRBV2 | TRBD2 | NA | CASSEWLAGGFQETQYF | TGTGCCAGCAGTGAATGGCTAGCGGGGGGGTTTCAAGAGACCCAGTACTTC
TRBJ2-7 | TRBV19 | NA | NA | CASSMGADITYEQYF | TGTGCCAGTAGTATGGGCGCGGACATAACCTACGAGCAGTACTTC
TRBJ1-4 | TRBV15 | NA | NA | CATGTSEKLFF | TGTGCCACCGGGACATCGGAAAAACTGTTTTTT
TRBJ2-7 | TRBV30 | TRBD2 | NA | CAWKGGSASYEQYF | TGTGCCTGGAAGGGAGGGTCCGCCTCCTACGAGCAGTACTTC
TRBJ2-7 | TRBV7-6 | NA | NA | CASSLAGSSYEQYF | TGTGCCAGCAGCTTAGCGGGGAGCTCCTACGAGCAGTACTTC
TRBJ2-3 | TRBV15 | TRBD1 | NA | CATSSLGQGAALSRTSTDTQYF | TGTGCCACCAGCAGCTTGGGACAGGGTGCCGCGTTAAGTAGGACTAGCACAGATACGCAGTATTTT
TRBJ1-3 | TRBV9 | NA | once | CASSVASSGNTIYF | TGTGCCAGCAGCGTTGCGTCCTCTGGAAACACCATATATTTT
TRBJ1-5 | TRBV9 | TRBD1 | NA | CASSVGDRDQPQHF | TGTGCCAGCAGCGTGGGGGACAGAGATCAGCCCCAGCATTTT
TRBJ1-4 | TRBV9 | NA | NA | CASAGGATNEKLFF | TGTGCCAGCGCCGGGGGGGCAACTAATGAAAAACTGTTTTTT
TRBJ2-3 | TRBV9 | NA | NA | CASSVAPGATTDTQYF | TGTGCCAGCAGCGTAGCTCCAGGTGCCACGACAGATACGCAGTATTTT
TRBJ1-2 | TRBV6-1 | NA | NA | CASSEVGFIGVGAYGYTF | TGTGCCAGCAGTGAAGTGGGTTTCATCGGGGTTGGTGCCTATGGCTACACCTTC
TRBJ1-6 | TRBV19 | NA | few | CASSRVNSPLHF | TGTGCCAGTAGTCGTGTTAATTCACCCCTCCACTTT